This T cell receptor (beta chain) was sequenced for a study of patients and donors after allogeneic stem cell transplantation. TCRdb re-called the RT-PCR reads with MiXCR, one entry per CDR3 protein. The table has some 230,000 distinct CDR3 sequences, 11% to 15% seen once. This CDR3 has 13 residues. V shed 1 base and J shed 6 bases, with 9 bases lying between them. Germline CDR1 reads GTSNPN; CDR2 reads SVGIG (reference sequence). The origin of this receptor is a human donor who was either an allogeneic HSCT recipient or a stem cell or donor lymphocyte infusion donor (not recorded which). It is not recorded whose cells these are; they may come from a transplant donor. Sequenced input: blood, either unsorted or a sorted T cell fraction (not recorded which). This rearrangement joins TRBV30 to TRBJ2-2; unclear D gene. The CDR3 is CAWSAGKAGELFF. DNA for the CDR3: TGTGCCTGGAGTGCCGGAAAAGCCGGGGAGCTGTTTTTT.